Given below is one T cell receptor (beta chain) in context. The record originates from a study of blood T cell repertoires in COVID-19. Overall study context: Samples of COVID-19 (acute and convalescent) were obtained from the United States, Italy and Spain. The analysed material was cDNA or gDNA that came from T cells, B-cell-depleted T cells, or PBMCs.

With 5 bases removed from V and 8 bases from J, the gap between germline ends came to 15 bases. The CDR3 covers 14 residues. CDR1 LNHDA and CDR2 SQIVND come from the germline V gene (reference sequence). The method was immunoSEQ multiplex PCR; TCRdb's version includes in-frame clones alone and lacks a portion of them. The sample comprises 200,000 or so clones, 80% of which are singletons, and 7.4% rests with the top ten. V and J are TRBV19 and TRBJ1-4, with D unresolved. Sequencing used PBMCs or T cells enriched from blood (not recorded which). This clonotype was sampled from a woman between 35 and 50 years old with acute COVID-19. This CDR3 is CASSEPPVYEKLFF. The CDR3, as DNA: TGTGCCAGTAGTGAACCGCCGGTATACGAAAAACTGTTTTTT.